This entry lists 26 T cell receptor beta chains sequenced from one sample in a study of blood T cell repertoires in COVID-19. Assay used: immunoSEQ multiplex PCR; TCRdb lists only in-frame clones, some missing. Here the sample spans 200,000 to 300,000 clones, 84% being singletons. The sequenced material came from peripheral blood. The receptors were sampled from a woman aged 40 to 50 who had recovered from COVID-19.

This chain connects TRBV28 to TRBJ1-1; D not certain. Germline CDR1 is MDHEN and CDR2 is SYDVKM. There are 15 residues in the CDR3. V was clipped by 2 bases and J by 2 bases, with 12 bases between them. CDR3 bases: TGTGCCAGCAGTTTAGGTGGTCAGGATAACACTGAAGCTTTCTTT. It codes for CASSLGGQDNTEAFF.

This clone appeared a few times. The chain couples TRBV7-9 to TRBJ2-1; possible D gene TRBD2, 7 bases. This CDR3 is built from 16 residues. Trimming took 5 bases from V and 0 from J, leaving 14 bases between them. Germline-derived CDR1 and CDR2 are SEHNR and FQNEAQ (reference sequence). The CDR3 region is CASSPRRGGSYNEQFF. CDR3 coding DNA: TGTGCCAGCAGCCCGCGAAGGGGGGGCTCCTACAATGAGCAGTTCTTC.

In DNA form, the CDR3 reads TGCAGCGTTGGGGGGGTAAACTATGGCTACACCTTC. As protein: CSVGGVNYGYTF. This sequence joins TRBV29-1 and TRBJ1-2, with D perhaps TRBD1 (5 bases). The CDR3 runs 12 residues. V gave up 4 bases and J gave up 2 bases, with 8 bases separating them. Germline CDR1 SQVTM, CDR2 ANQGSEA.

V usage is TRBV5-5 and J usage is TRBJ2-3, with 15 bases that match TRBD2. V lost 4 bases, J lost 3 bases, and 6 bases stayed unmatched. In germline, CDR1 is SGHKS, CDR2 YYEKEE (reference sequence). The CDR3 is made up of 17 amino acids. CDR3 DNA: TGTGCCAGCAGCCTCGGACTAGCGGGGGGGCTAACAGATACGCAGTATTTT. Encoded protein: CASSLGLAGGLTDTQYF.

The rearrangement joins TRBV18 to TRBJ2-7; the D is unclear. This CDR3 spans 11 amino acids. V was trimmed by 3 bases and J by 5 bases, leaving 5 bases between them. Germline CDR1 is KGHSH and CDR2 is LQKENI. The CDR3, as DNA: TGTGCCAGCTCACCCGCGGACGAGCAGTACTTC. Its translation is CASSPADEQYF.

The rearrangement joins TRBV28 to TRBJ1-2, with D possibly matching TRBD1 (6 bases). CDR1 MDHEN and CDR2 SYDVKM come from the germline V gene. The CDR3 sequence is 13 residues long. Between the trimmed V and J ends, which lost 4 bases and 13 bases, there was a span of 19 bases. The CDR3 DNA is TGTGCCAGCAGTTCGATACGTACAGGGCTTGTCACCTTC. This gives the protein CASSSIRTGLVTF.

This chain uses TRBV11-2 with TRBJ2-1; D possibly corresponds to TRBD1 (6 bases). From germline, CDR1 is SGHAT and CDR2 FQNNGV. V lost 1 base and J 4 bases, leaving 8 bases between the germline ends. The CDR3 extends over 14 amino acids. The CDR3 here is CASSLGTGYNEQFF. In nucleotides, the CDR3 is TGTGCCAGCAGCTTAGGAACAGGGTACAATGAGCAGTTCTTC.

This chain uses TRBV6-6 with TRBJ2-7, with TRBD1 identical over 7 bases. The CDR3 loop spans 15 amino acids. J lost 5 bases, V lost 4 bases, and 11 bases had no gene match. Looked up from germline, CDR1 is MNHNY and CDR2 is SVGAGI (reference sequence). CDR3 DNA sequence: TGTGCCAGCAGTTTTACCGCAGGGGGTAGGAACGAGCAGTACTTC. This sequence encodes CASSFTAGGRNEQYF.

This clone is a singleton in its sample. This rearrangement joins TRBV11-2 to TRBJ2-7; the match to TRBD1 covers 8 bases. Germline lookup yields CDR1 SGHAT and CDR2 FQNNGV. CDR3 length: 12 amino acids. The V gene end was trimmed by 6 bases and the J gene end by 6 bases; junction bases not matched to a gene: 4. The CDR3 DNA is TGTGCCAGCAGGAGACAGGGGAGCGAGCAGTACTTC. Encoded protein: CASRRQGSEQYF.

CDR3 in amino acids: CASRDRPMVGYGYTF. CDR3 in DNA: TGTGCCAGCAGGGACAGACCAATGGTGGGCTATGGCTACACCTTC. The chain links TRBV2 to TRBJ1-2, with a weak D call TRBD1 (6 bases). Germline-derived CDR1 and CDR2 are SNHLY and FYNNEI. Trimming cost V 6 bases and J 4 bases, with 18 bases left between them. The CDR3 contains 15 residues.

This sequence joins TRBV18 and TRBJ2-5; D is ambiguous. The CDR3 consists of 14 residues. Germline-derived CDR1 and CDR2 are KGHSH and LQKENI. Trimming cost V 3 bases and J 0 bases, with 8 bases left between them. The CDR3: CASSPPLYQETQYF. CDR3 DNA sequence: TGTGCCAGCTCACCCCCACTGTACCAAGAGACCCAGTACTTC.

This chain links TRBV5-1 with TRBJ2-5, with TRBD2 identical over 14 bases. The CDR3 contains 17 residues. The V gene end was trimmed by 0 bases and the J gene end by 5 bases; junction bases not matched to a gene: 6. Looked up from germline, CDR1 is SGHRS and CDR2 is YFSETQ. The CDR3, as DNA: TGCGCCAGCAGCTTGGAGGGACTAGCGGGGGCAGGGGAGACCCAGTACTTC. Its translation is CASSLEGLAGAGETQYF.

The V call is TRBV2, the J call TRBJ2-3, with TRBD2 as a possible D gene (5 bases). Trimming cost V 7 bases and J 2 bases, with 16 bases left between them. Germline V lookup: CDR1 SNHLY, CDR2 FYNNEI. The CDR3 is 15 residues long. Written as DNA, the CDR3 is TGTGCCAGCACCACCGGACTCCCGTTCACAGATACGCAGTATTTT. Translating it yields CASTTGLPFTDTQYF.

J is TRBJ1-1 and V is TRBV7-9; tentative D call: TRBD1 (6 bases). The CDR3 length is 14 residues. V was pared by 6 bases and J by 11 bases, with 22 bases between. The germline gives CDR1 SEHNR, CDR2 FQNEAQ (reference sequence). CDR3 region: CASSPTGLPDNAFF. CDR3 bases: TGTGCCAGCAGTCCCACAGGGCTCCCGGATAATGCTTTCTTT.

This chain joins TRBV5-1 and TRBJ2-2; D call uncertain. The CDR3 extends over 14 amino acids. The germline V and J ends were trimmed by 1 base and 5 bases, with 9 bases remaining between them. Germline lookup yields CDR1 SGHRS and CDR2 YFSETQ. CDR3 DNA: TGCGCCAGCAGCTTGTCAGTCCAAACCGGGGAGCTGTTTTTT. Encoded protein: CASSLSVQTGELFF.

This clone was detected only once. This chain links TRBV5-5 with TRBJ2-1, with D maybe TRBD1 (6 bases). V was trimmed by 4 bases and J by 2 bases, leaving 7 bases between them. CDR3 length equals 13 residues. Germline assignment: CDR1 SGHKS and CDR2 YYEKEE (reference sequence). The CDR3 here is CASSRDTYNEQFF. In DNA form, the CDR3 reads TGTGCCAGCAGCCGGGACACCTACAATGAGCAGTTCTTC.

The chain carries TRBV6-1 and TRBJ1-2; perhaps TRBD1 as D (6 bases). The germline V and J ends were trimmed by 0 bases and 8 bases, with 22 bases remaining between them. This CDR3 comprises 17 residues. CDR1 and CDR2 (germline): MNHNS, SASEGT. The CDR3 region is CASSEAEWDTGSRGYTF. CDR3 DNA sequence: TGTGCCAGCAGTGAAGCGGAATGGGACACCGGTTCGAGAGGCTACACCTTC.

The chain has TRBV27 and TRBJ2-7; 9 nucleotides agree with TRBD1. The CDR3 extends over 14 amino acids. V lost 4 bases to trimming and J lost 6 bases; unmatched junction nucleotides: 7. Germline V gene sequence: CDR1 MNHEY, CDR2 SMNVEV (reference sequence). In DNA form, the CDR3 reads TGTGCCAGCAGTTCCGGGACAGGGATCGGCGAGCAGTACTTC. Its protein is CASSSGTGIGEQYF.

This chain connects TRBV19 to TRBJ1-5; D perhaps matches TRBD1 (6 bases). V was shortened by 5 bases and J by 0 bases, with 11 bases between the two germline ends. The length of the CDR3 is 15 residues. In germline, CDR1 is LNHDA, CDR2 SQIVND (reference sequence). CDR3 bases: TGTGCCAGTAGTTGGGACATTCATAGCAATCAGCCCCAGCATTTT. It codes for CASSWDIHSNQPQHF.

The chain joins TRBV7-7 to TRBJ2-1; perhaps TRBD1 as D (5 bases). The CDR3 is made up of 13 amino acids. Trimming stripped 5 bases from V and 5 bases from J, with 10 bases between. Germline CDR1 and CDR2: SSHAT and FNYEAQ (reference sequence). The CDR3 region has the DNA TGTGCCAGCAGCCCCCTAGGGGACAATGAGCAGTTCTTC. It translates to CASSPLGDNEQFF.

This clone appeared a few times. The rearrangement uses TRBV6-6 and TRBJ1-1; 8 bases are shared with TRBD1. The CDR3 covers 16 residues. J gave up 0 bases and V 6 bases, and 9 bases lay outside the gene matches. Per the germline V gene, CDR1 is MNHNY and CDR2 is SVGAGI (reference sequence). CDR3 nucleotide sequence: TGTGCCAGCAGGATAGCAGGGGGCTCAATGAACACTGAAGCTTTCTTT. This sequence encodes CASRIAGGSMNTEAFF.

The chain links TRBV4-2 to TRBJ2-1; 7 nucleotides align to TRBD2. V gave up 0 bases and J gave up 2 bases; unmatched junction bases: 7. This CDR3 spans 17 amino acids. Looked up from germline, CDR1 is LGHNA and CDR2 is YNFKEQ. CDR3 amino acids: CASSQERASGAYNEQFF. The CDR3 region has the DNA TGTGCCAGCAGCCAAGAGAGGGCAAGCGGGGCCTACAATGAGCAGTTCTTC.

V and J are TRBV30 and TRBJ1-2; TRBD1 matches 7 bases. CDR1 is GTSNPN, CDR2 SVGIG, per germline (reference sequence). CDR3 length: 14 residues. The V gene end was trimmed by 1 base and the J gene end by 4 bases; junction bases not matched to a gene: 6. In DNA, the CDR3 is TGTGCCTGGAGTGGGGACAGCCATATCTATGGCTACACCTTC. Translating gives CAWSGDSHIYGYTF. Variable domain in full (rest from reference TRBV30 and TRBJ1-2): SQTIHQWPATLVQPVGSPLSLECTVEGTSNPNLYWYRQAAGRGLQLLFYSVGIGQISSEVPQNLSASRPQDRQFILSSKKLLLSDSGFYLCAWSGDSHIYGYTFGSGTRLTVV.

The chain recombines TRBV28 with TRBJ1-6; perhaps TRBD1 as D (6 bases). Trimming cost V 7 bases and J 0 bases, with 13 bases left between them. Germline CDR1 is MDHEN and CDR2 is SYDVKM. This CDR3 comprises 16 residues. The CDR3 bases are TGTGCCAGCACCCTTACAGGGTTCTCCTATAATTCACCCCTCCACTTT. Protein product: CASTLTGFSYNSPLHF. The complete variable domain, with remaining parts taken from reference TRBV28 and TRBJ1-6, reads DVKVTQSSRYLVKRTGEKVFLECVQDMDHENMFWYRQDPGLGLRLIYFSYDVKMKEKGDIPEGYSVSREKKERFSLILESASTNQTSMYLCASTLTGFSYNSPLHFGNGTRLTVT.

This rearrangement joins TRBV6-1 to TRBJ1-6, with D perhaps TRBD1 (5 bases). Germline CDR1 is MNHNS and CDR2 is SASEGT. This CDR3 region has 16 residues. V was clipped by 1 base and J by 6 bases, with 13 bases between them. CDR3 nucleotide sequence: TGTGCCAGCAGTGAAGTCCCAGGGTATAGTAATTCACCCCTCCACTTT. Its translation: CASSEVPGYSNSPLHF.

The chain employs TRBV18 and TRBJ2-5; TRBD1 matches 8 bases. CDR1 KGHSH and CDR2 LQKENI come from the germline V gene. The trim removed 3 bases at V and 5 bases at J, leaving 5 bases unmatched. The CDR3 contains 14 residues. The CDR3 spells CASSPQGARETQYF. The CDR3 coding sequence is TGTGCCAGCTCACCTCAGGGGGCGCGGGAGACCCAGTACTTC. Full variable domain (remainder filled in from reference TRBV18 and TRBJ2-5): NAGVMQNPRHLVRRRGQEARLRCSPMKGHSHVYWYRQLPEEGLKFMVYLQKENIIDESGMPKERFSAEFPKEGPSILRIQQVVRGDSAAYFCASSPQGARETQYFGPGTRLLVL.